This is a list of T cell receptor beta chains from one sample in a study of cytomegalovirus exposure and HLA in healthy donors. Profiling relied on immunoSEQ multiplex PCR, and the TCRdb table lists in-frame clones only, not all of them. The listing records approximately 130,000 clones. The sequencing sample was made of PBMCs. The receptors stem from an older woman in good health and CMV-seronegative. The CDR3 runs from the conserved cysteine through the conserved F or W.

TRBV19 CARYWRTEAFF
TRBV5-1 CASSPGTGPNQPQHF
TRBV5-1 CASSPGASGGYGTQYF
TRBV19 CASTPRSGEETQYF
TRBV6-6 CASSYSGQGDNEQFF
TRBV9 CASSGGLAGTSEQFF
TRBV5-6 CASSSTSGRPFARQYF
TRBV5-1 CASSYAFTGMNTEAFF
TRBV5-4 CASSLEAGGGETQYF
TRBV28 CASMGGGTNEKLFF
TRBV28 CASRGWTQGVSWTGELFF
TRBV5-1 CASSYDGGIKNTGELFF